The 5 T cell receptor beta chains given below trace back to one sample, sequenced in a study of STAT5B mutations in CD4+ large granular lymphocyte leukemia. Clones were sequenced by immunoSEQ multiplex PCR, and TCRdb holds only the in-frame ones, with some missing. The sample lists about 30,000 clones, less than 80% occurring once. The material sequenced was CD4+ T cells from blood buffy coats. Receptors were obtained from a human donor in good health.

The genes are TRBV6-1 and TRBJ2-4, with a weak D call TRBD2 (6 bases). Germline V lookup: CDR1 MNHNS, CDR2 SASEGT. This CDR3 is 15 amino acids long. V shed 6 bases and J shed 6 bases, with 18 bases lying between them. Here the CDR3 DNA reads TGTGCCAGCAGCCGAATGGGCGGGAATGGAAACATTCAGTACTTC. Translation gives CASSRMGGNGNIQYF.

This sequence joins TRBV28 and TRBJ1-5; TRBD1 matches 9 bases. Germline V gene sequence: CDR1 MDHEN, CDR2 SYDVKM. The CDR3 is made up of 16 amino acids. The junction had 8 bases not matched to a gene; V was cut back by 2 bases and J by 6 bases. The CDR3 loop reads CASSLGGTGNSQPQHF. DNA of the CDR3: TGTGCCAGCAGTTTAGGTGGGACAGGGAACAGTCAGCCCCAGCATTTT.

CDR3 DNA sequence: TGTGCCTGGTCGACAGGGGTTAACTATGGCTACACCTTC. Its protein is CAWSTGVNYGYTF. This chain connects TRBV30 to TRBJ1-2; 8 nucleotides match TRBD1. The CDR3 is made up of 13 amino acids. Germline CDR1 and CDR2: GTSNPN and SVGIG (reference sequence). The V segment lost 5 bases and the J segment 1 base; nucleotides outside the gene matches: 3.

Here the CDR3 reads CASSPTRSSYNEQFF. The CDR3 DNA reads as TGTGCCAGCTCACCGACTCGGAGCTCCTACAATGAGCAGTTCTTC. The rearrangement links TRBV18 to TRBJ2-1; D is ambiguous. The CDR3 totals 15 residues. Germline loops: CDR1 KGHSH, CDR2 LQKENI. With 3 bases removed from V and 0 bases from J, the gap between germline ends came to 9 bases.

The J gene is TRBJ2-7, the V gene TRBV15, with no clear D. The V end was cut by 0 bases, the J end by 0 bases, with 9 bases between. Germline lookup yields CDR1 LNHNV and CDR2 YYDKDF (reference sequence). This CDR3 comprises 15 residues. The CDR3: CATSRDLASSYEQYF. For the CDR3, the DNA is TGTGCCACCAGCAGAGATCTCGCCAGCTCCTACGAGCAGTACTTC.